This TCR beta chain appears in the sequencing data of a study of glioma-infiltrating T cells. In the study overall: Low-grade gliomas were grade II; glioblastomas were grade IV at initial diagnosis. Findings of the study overall: A blood CDR3 motif signature was depleted in highly divergent patients.

This clonotype occurred a few times. The antigen is undetermined. Amplification of TCR alpha and beta CDR3 regions from RNA used iRepertoire nested multiplex PCR. One-step reverse transcription and amplification started from about 100-400 ng of tissue mRNA or PBMC total RNA. TCRdb processed the multiplex PCR reads anew with MiXCR; each CDR3 protein has one entry. The sample has 300,000 to 400,000 distinct CDR3 sequences; around 45% are singletons. The CDR3 is 13 residues long. Germline lookup yields CDR1 LNHDA and CDR2 SQIVND (reference sequence). Trimming pared 5 bases from V and 1 base from J, leaving 9 bases between.

This chain joins TRBV19 and TRBJ2-7; TRBD2 might be the D (6 bases). The sample comprised glioma tissue, nonneoplastic brain tissue, or PBMCs (not recorded which). The source is a human donor with low-grade glioma or glioblastoma, undergoing nonglioma brain surgery, or in good health (not recorded which). CDR3 bases: TGTGCCAGTAGTCCGGGGGAGTCCTACGAGCAGTACTTC. The encoded protein is CASSPGESYEQYF.